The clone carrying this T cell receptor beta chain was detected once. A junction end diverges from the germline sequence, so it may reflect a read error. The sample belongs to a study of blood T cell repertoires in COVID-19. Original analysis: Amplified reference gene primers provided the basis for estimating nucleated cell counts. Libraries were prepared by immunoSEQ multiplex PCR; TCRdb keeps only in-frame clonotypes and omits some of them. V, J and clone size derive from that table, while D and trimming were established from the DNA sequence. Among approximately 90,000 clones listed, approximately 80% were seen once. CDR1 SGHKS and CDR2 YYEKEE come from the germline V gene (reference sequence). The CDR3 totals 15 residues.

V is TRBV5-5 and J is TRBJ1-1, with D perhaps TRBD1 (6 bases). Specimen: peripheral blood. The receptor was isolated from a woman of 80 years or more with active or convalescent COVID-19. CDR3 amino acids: CASNLAIQGGTEAFF. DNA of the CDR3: TGTGCCAGCAACTTGGCGATACAGGGCGGCACTGAAGCTTTCTTT. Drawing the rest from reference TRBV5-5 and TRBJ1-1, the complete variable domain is DAGVTQSPTHLIKTRGQQVTLRCSPISGHKSVSWYQQVLGQGPQFIFQYYEKEERGRGNFPDRFSARQFPNYSSELNVNALLLGDSALYLCASNLAIQGGTEAFFGQGTRLTVV.